The 28 T cell receptor beta chains given below trace back to one sample, sequenced in a study of OX40 agonist ivuxolimab in advanced cancers. TCRdb keeps only in-frame clones here, not all; method: immunoSEQ multiplex PCR. The sample includes some 50,000 clones, just over 85% of them seen just once. The sample consisted of CD4+ or CD8+ T cells sorted from blood, taken in a trial of the OX40 agonist ivuxolimab. The receptors come from an adult with an advanced solid tumor such as melanoma, head and neck, liver or kidney cancer.

The rearrangement uses TRBV6-1 and TRBJ2-7, with 14 bases lining up with TRBD2. The germline V gene encodes CDR1 MNHNS and CDR2 SASEGT. CDR3 length: 19 residues. With 0 bases clipped from V and 2 bases from J, the junction kept 9 bases outside the gene matches. The CDR3 DNA reads TGTGCCAGCAGTGAAGCCTTTCCGGGACTAGCGGGGGAGACCTACGAGCAGTACTTC. Amino acid sequence: CASSEAFPGLAGETYEQYF.

The J gene is TRBJ2-3, the V gene TRBV4-3, with 7 bases identical to TRBD2. J lost 4 bases, V lost 0 bases, and 4 bases had no gene match. CDR3 length: 15 residues. Germline V CDR1 and CDR2: LGHNA, YSLEER. The CDR3 protein is CASSQDASGADTQYF. The CDR3, as DNA: TGCGCCAGCAGCCAAGATGCTAGCGGAGCAGATACGCAGTATTTT.

The chain has TRBV19 and TRBJ2-7; 8 nucleotides line up with TRBD1. The J segment lost 3 bases and the V segment lost 6 bases, leaving 7 bases of the junction unmatched. The CDR3 is 14 amino acids. Per the germline V gene, CDR1 is LNHDA and CDR2 is SQIVND (reference sequence). CDR3 loop: CASSPTDRVYEQYF. As DNA, the CDR3 is TGTGCCAGTAGCCCCACGGACAGGGTCTACGAGCAGTACTTC.

The rearrangement uses TRBV4-1 and TRBJ2-7, with D possibly matching TRBD2 (6 bases). Looked up from germline, CDR1 is MGHRA and CDR2 is YSYEKL. The CDR3 runs 16 residues. Trimming shortened V by 0 bases and J by 0 bases, and 12 bases separated the two germline ends. CDR3 bases: TGCGCCAGCAGCCAAGATCGGGAGTTCGCCTCCTACGAGCAGTACTTC. This codes for CASSQDREFASYEQYF.

This clone was seen a handful of times. This chain connects TRBV6-6 to TRBJ2-7, with 7 bases matching TRBD2. There are 15 residues in the CDR3. J lost 2 bases, V lost 7 bases, and 11 bases had no gene match. Germline V lookup: CDR1 MNHNY, CDR2 SVGAGI (reference sequence). The CDR3 spells CASTPGVRGAYEQYF. CDR3 DNA sequence: TGTGCCAGCACCCCGGGGGTCCGGGGGGCCTACGAGCAGTACTTC.

The rearrangement links TRBV7-2 to TRBJ2-7, with D possibly TRBD1 on 6 matching bases. V gave up 1 base and J gave up 0 bases, with 13 bases separating them. The CDR3 runs to 16 residues. Germline CDR1 and CDR2: SGHTA and FQGNSA. CDR3: CASSLDGTWSSYEQYF. CDR3 sequence (DNA): TGTGCCAGCAGCTTAGATGGGACATGGAGCTCCTACGAGCAGTACTTC.

The V call is TRBV25-1, the J call TRBJ1-5, with unresolved D. Germline assignment: CDR1 MGHDK and CDR2 SYGVNS. This CDR3 contains 13 residues. V lost 1 base, J lost 4 bases, and 5 bases lay in between. CDR3 bases: TGTGCCAGCAGTGAATCCCCGAATCAGCCCCAGCATTTT. Amino acid sequence: CASSESPNQPQHF.

V gene TRBV14 combines with J gene TRBJ2-7; no clear D. This CDR3 spans 12 amino acids. V lost 5 bases, J lost 4 bases, and 9 bases lay in between. Germline lookup yields CDR1 SGHDN and CDR2 FVKESK. Here the CDR3 reads CASSYDPYEQYF. CDR3 nucleotides: TGTGCCAGCAGCTATGATCCTTACGAGCAGTACTTC.

This clone was seen only a few times. This chain links TRBV5-6 with TRBJ2-1; TRBD2 might be the D (6 bases). Germline V gene sequence: CDR1 SGHDT, CDR2 YYEEEE. V was trimmed by 7 bases and J by 0 bases, leaving 14 bases between them. The CDR3 is 15 residues long. CDR3 loop: CASRPRGSSYNEQFF. The CDR3 DNA sequence: TGTGCCAGCCGCCCCCGGGGGAGCTCCTACAATGAGCAGTTCTTC. Full variable domain (remainder filled in from reference TRBV5-6 and TRBJ2-1): DAGVTQSPTHLIKTRGQQVTLRCSPKSGHDTVSWYQQALGQGPQFIFQYYEEEERQRGNFPDRFSGHQFPNYSSELNVNALLLGDSALYLCASRPRGSSYNEQFFGPGTRLTVL.

The rearrangement uses TRBV4-1 and TRBJ1-1, with D unresolved. Trimming shortened V by 4 bases and J by 4 bases, and 16 bases separated the two germline ends. CDR1 is MGHRA and CDR2 is YSYEKL in the germline V gene. CDR3 length equals 15 residues. The CDR3 loop is CASSLLGKVGTEAFF. DNA for the CDR3: TGCGCCAGCAGCCTACTCGGGAAGGTCGGCACTGAAGCTTTCTTT.

This clone was detected a few times. The chain links TRBV21-1 to TRBJ1-6. TRBV21-1 is given as a pseudogene. This CDR3 comprises 17 residues. The CDR3 DNA reads TGTGCCAGCAGCAAAGTGGAGCTAGGGTCCTATAATTCACCCCTCCACTTT. It translates to CASSKVELGSYNSPLHF.

The V and J genes are TRBV5-1 and TRBJ1-2; D uncertain. V lost 3 bases, J lost 13 bases, and 16 bases lay in between. The CDR3 extends over 12 amino acids. Looked up from germline, CDR1 is SGHRS and CDR2 is YFSETQ. As DNA, the CDR3 is TGCGCCAGCAGCTCCTCGGTGGGGTCTCCCACCTTC. It specifies CASSSSVGSPTF.

This clone has only one observation. The genes are TRBV19 and TRBJ2-1, with D possibly being TRBD2 (6 bases). This CDR3 contains 13 residues. V lost 6 bases to trimming and J lost 0 bases, with 6 bases between them. The germline V gene has CDR1 LNHDA and CDR2 SQIVND (reference sequence). The CDR3 DNA sequence: TGTGCCAGTAGCGGGAGCTCCTACAATGAGCAGTTCTTC. Residues: CASSGSSYNEQFF. The full variable domain, in which reference TRBV19 and TRBJ2-1 provide the parts outside the CDR3, is DGGITQSPKYLFRKEGQNVTLSCEQNLNHDAMYWYRQDPGQGLRLIYYSQIVNDFQKGDIAEGYSVSREKKESFPLTVTSAQKNPTAFYLCASSGSSYNEQFFGPGTRLTVL.

This chain uses TRBV6-6 with TRBJ1-5; D gene uncertain. Per germline, CDR1 MNHNY and CDR2 SVGAGI (reference sequence). V was trimmed by 4 bases and J by 4 bases, leaving 8 bases between them. This CDR3 has 13 residues. Here the CDR3 reads CASSSSLNQPQHF. The DNA of the CDR3 is TGTGCCAGCAGTTCATCTTTGAATCAGCCCCAGCATTTT.

V is TRBV7-9 and J is TRBJ1-2; tentative D call: TRBD1 (5 bases). Germline assignment: CDR1 SEHNR and CDR2 FQNEAQ (reference sequence). CDR3 length: 13 amino acids. Trimming removed 5 bases from V and 4 bases from J, with 11 bases in between. CDR3 sequence reads: CASSPGAGYGYTF. The DNA for the CDR3 is TGTGCCAGCAGCCCTGGGGCAGGCTATGGCTACACCTTC.

The chain links TRBV18 to TRBJ2-7; D is unclear. Germline V gene data show CDR1 as KGHSH and CDR2 as LQKENI. The CDR3 runs 12 residues. Deletions cut 5 bases from V and 6 bases from J, with 11 bases between. CDR3 sequence: CASSKGPAEQYF. CDR3 sequence (DNA): TGTGCCAGCTCAAAAGGGCCAGCCGAGCAGTACTTC.

V is TRBV5-1 and J is TRBJ2-2, with 9 bases fitting TRBD2. V lost 8 bases to trimming and J lost 6 bases; unmatched junction nucleotides: 8. Germline CDR1 and CDR2: SGHRS and YFSETQ. The CDR3 is 14 residues long. The CDR3 region has the DNA TGCGCCAGTACCCTACTAGCGGGTCCCGGGGAGCTGTTTTTT. This gives the protein CASTLLAGPGELFF.

This clone was counted a single time. This CDR3 is CSVGGPDETQYF. In DNA form, the CDR3 reads TGCAGCGTTGGTGGGCCAGACGAGACCCAGTACTTC. The chain is built from TRBV29-1 and TRBJ2-5; no clear D gene. V shed 4 bases and J shed 5 bases, with 11 bases lying between them. The CDR3 is made up of 12 amino acids. Germline assignment: CDR1 SQVTM and CDR2 ANQGSEA.

This chain joins TRBV1 and TRBJ2-2; no check of the table's D call, TRBD2, against the DNA was made. TRBV1 is flagged as a pseudogene. The CDR3 is 18 amino acids. CDR3 bases: TGCACCAGCAGCCAAGATAGGCTAGCGGGAGGAAGGACCGGGGAGCTGTTTTTT. Protein product: CTSSQDRLAGGRTGELFF.

The V gene is TRBV4-2, the J gene TRBJ2-7, with 9 bases matching TRBD1. V lost 0 bases to trimming and J lost 4 bases; unmatched junction nucleotides: 4. Per the germline V gene, CDR1 is LGHNA and CDR2 is YNFKEQ. The CDR3 spans 15 residues. CDR3 DNA: TGTGCCAGCAGCCAAGATAGGACAGGGGAGTACGAGCAGTACTTC. Translated, it gives CASSQDRTGEYEQYF.

The chain employs TRBV4-2 and TRBJ2-5; D unclear. Near its end, the DNA agrees better with TRBJ2-7, so the J call may be wrong. CDR1 and CDR2 from the germline V gene are LGHNA and YNFKEQ. CDR3 size: 14 residues. CDR3 DNA: TGTGCCAGCAGCCAGACGGGTTCGAGGTACGAGCAGTACTTC. It specifies CASSQTGSRYEQYF.

The CDR3 region is CASSPSGTGNEKLFF. In DNA, the CDR3 is TGTGCCAGCAGCCCTTCCGGGACAGGGAATGAAAAACTGTTTTTT. J is TRBJ1-4 and V is TRBV7-8; TRBD1 matches 9 bases. CDR3 length equals 15 residues. Per the germline V gene, CDR1 is SGHVS and CDR2 is FQNEAQ. J gave up 5 bases and V 5 bases, and 6 bases lay outside the gene matches.

This chain connects TRBV28 to TRBJ2-7, with no clear D. The V end lost 2 bases, the J end lost 2 bases, and 4 bases lay between the germline ends. This CDR3 contains 12 residues. Germline V gene data show CDR1 as MDHEN and CDR2 as SYDVKM. Here the CDR3 reads CASSLEAYEQYF. The DNA of the CDR3 is TGTGCCAGCAGTTTAGAGGCCTACGAGCAGTACTTC.

J is TRBJ1-4 and V is TRBV7-9; tentatively, D is TRBD1 (5 bases). Germline V gene data show CDR1 as SEHNR and CDR2 as FQNEAQ (reference sequence). V shed 2 bases and J shed 2 bases, with 15 bases lying between them. CDR3 length equals 17 residues. CDR3: CASSLPRGILTNEKLFF. CDR3 sequence (DNA): TGTGCCAGCAGCTTACCGCGGGGGATTTTGACTAATGAAAAACTGTTTTTT.

The V call is TRBV7-9, the J call TRBJ2-2; D remains ambiguous. V gave up 5 bases and J gave up 0 bases, with 7 bases separating them. Germline-derived CDR1 and CDR2 are SEHNR and FQNEAQ (reference sequence). The CDR3 length is 14 residues. CDR3 loop: CASSLTTNTGELFF. Here the CDR3 DNA reads TGTGCCAGCAGCCTGACAACGAACACCGGGGAGCTGTTTTTT.

The gene calls are TRBV6-5 and TRBJ2-7; no clear D. Trimming removed 0 bases from V and 6 bases from J, with 9 bases in between. There are 13 residues in the CDR3. The germline CDR1 and CDR2 sequences are MNHEY and SVGAGI. CDR3 protein: CASSYSTIGEQYF. In DNA form, the CDR3 reads TGTGCCAGCAGTTACTCGACGATAGGCGAGCAGTACTTC.

The rearrangement joins TRBV5-1 to TRBJ1-3, with 8 bases matching TRBD1. The V gene's germline CDR1 is SGHRS and CDR2 YFSETQ. This CDR3 has 15 amino acids. J gave up 4 bases and V 4 bases, and 7 bases lay outside the gene matches. The CDR3 DNA reads as TGCGCCAGCAGCCAAGGGACAGGCTTCGGAAACACCATATATTTT. Amino acids: CASSQGTGFGNTIYF. The whole variable domain, remainder taken from reference TRBV5-1 and TRBJ1-3, is KAGVTQTPRYLIKTRGQQVTLSCSPISGHRSVSWYQQTPGQGLQFLFEYFSETQRNKGNFPGRFSGRQFSNSRSEMNVSTLELGDSALYLCASSQGTGFGNTIYFGEGSWLTVV.

V and J are TRBV7-9 and TRBJ2-7; 8 bases fit TRBD1. V trimming: 6 bases; J trimming: 5 bases; junction bases outside the gene matches: 3. In germline, CDR1 is SEHNR, CDR2 FQNEAQ (reference sequence). The CDR3 has 12 amino acids. This CDR3 reads CASRSDRDEQYF. CDR3 nucleotides: TGTGCCAGCAGATCGGACAGGGACGAGCAGTACTTC.